The clone carrying this T cell receptor (beta chain) has just a few counts. The antigen is undetermined. The CDR3 has 12 residues. Germline loops: CDR1 KGHDR, CDR2 SFDVKD. Trimming stripped 4 bases from V and 0 bases from J, with 2 bases between. The record originates from a study of T cells in Graves' hyperthyroidism and ophthalmopathy. Study-level results: It was a median around seven months before onset that the model predicted ophthalmopathy. The blood repertoire included most of the expanded thyroid clonotypes above 0.001.

Together with thyroid ultrasound, orbital computed tomography, serum thyroxine and TRAb, clinical symptoms were used for diagnoses. Fresh 10 ml peripheral blood yielded PBMCs. The CDR3 regions of TCR beta were amplified from RNA transcripts. First-round RT-PCR of the TCR CDR3 relied on the HTBI primer set. In TCRdb, the multiplex PCR reads were re-called with MiXCR into one record per CDR3 protein. The table has a few hundred thousand distinct CDR3 sequences, over 15% seen once. Sample: blood. This TCR came from a woman aged 60-75 years with Graves' ophthalmopathy. J is TRBJ2-5 and V is TRBV24-1; D unclear. CDR3 sequence (DNA): TGTGCCACCAGTGAGAACCAAGAGACCCAGTACTTC. It encodes CATSENQETQYF.